Sequencing of this T cell receptor (beta chain) was carried out in a study of tumor and adjacent non-tumor tissue in lung cancer. RNA was extracted from bulk tissue without any cell sorting. The study's findings and limits: Higher tumor TCR diversity was associated with shorter survival. Tumor repertoires had a smaller top 100 clone share than normal lung.

With regard to this clonotype: Its specificity is not known. Given a much more abundant clone one base away, this may be a read error.

Three rounds of nested PCR, following a modified ARM-PCR protocol, produced the TCRbeta library. TCRdb ran MiXCR on the multiplex PCR reads and lists one entry per CDR3 protein. The repertoire has approximately 100,000 distinct CDR3 sequences, 75% of them found once; the top ten carry around 37%. Source material: lung tumor tissue. The receptor comes from a woman aged 55-70 years with non-small cell lung cancer.

The CDR3 reads CASSPPEGGYAYTF. As DNA, the CDR3 is TGTGCCAGCAGCCCTCCGGAGGGGGGCTATGCCTACACCTTC. V gene TRBV6-5 combines with J gene TRBJ1-2; D may be TRBD1 (6 bases). Germline-derived CDR1 and CDR2 are MNHEY and SVGAGI. The CDR3 totals 14 residues.